The 9 T cell receptor beta chains given below trace back to one sample, sequenced in a study of T cells in Graves' hyperthyroidism and ophthalmopathy. It was RNA transcripts that yielded the amplified TCR beta CDR3 regions. The study used the HTBI primer set for a first-round RT-PCR of the TCR CDR3. MiXCR, applied by TCRdb to the multiplex PCR reads, yields one record per CDR3 protein. The sample carries about 640,000 distinct CDR3 sequences, 20% recorded once. The sequenced sample was blood. The receptors originated from a man under 40 with Graves' ophthalmopathy.

For the CDR3, the DNA is TGTGCCAGCTCACCAGGGGGGGACAGGACCGAGCAGTACTTC. It yields the protein CASSPGGDRTEQYF. The chain links TRBV18 to TRBJ2-7, with a possible D match to TRBD1 (8 bases). Trimming removed 2 bases from V and 6 bases from J, with 14 bases in between. CDR1 and CDR2 from the germline V gene are KGHSH and LQKENI. The CDR3 sequence is 14 residues long.

DNA for the CDR3: TGTGCCTGGAGCCCGAGTCAAACGCAGTATTTT. It encodes CAWSPSQTQYF. The V gene is TRBV30, the J gene TRBJ2-3, with D hard to call. V lost 3 bases and J lost 9, with 10 bases in between. Germline loops: CDR1 GTSNPN, CDR2 SVGIG (reference sequence). The CDR3 is 11 residues long.

This clonotype was counted ten times or more. The chain is built from TRBV28 and TRBJ2-3; maybe TRBD2 (5 bases). Trimming removed 4 bases from V and 1 base from J, with 15 bases in between. Germline CDR1 and CDR2: MDHEN and SYDVKM. CDR3 length: 16 amino acids. As DNA, the CDR3 is TGTGCCAGCAGTTCCCCGGGGAGATTCGGCACAGATACGCAGTATTTT. Translation gives CASSSPGRFGTDTQYF.

The chain joins TRBV2 to TRBJ2-7, with TRBD2 matching 9 bases. The CDR3 consists of 13 residues. Unmatched junction bases numbered 4, after V lost 5 bases and J lost 5 bases. CDR1 is SNHLY and CDR2 is FYNNEI in the germline V gene. CDR3 amino acids: CASSNSGSHEQYF. Written as DNA, the CDR3 is TGTGCCAGCAGTAATAGCGGGAGCCACGAGCAGTACTTC. The full variable domain, completed using reference TRBV2 and TRBJ2-7, is EPEVTQTPSHQVTQMGQEVILRCVPISNHLYFYWYRQILGQKVEFLVSFYNNEISEKSEIFDDQFSVERPDGSNFTLKIRSTKLEDSAMYFCASSNSGSHEQYFGPGTRLTVT.

The table lists this clonotype with a few counts. The chain uses TRBV27 and TRBJ1-4; D not resolved. Germline lookup yields CDR1 MNHEY and CDR2 SMNVEV (reference sequence). Trimming took off 3 bases at V and 4 bases at J, with 9 bases between the two ends. CDR3 size: 14 residues. The CDR3 region is CASSFGQFNEKLFF. CDR3 in DNA: TGTGCCAGCAGTTTCGGCCAGTTTAATGAAAAACTGTTTTTT.

V usage is TRBV5-1 and J usage is TRBJ2-3; D unclear. Germline CDR1 SGHRS, CDR2 YFSETQ. V lost 0 bases and J lost 2, with 10 bases in between. The CDR3 length is 15 residues. CDR3 sequence (DNA): TGCGCCAGCAGCTTGGCTGGCTTATACACAGATACGCAGTATTTT. Its protein product is CASSLAGLYTDTQYF. The whole variable domain, remainder taken from reference TRBV5-1 and TRBJ2-3, is KAGVTQTPRYLIKTRGQQVTLSCSPISGHRSVSWYQQTPGQGLQFLFEYFSETQRNKGNFPGRFSGRQFSNSRSEMNVSTLELGDSALYLCASSLAGLYTDTQYFGPGTRLTVL.

This clonotype has a handful of counts. CDR3 nucleotides: TGTGCCAGCAGTTTACGCTCTAGCGGGAGGGTACCCGGGGAGCTGTTTTTT. This translates into CASSLRSSGRVPGELFF. V usage is TRBV28 and J usage is TRBJ2-2; 12 nucleotides match TRBD2. CDR1 and CDR2 (germline): MDHEN, SYDVKM. The CDR3 sequence is 17 residues long. V was clipped by 2 bases and J by 6 bases; unmatched bases: 7.

This clonotype was counted ten times or more. This chain joins TRBV28 and TRBJ2-3; perhaps D is TRBD1 or TRBD2 (5 bases each). Germline V gives CDR1 MDHEN, CDR2 SYDVKM. The length of the CDR3 is 14 residues. V was shortened by 10 bases and J by 7 bases, with 21 bases between the two germline ends. CDR3 DNA sequence: TGTGCCACCCGTAATCGGGACGCTGGGCATACGCAGTATTTT. Its protein is CATRNRDAGHTQYF.

This clonotype was detected many times. This chain connects TRBV28 to TRBJ2-2, with a tentative D call TRBD1 (5 bases). Per the germline V gene, CDR1 is MDHEN and CDR2 is SYDVKM. V lost 8 bases and J lost 3, with 16 bases in between. This CDR3 is built from 15 residues. The CDR3 loop is CASDWGSSDTGELFF. CDR3 sequence (DNA): TGTGCCAGCGATTGGGGCAGTTCGGACACCGGGGAGCTGTTTTTT.